This T cell receptor (beta chain) was recovered during a study of T cell repertoires and Cas9 in healthy adults. Study context: Multi-effector potency, cytotoxicity and lineage were assessed in SpCas9-reactive CD4 and CD8 T cells.

Germline CDR1 is LNHDA and CDR2 is SQIVND (reference sequence). The CDR3 has 16 amino acids. With 4 bases clipped from V and 9 bases from J, the junction kept 14 bases outside the gene matches. The study, taken as a whole, reports: SpCas9-reactive regulatory T cells reportedly mitigated SpCas9-reactive effector T cells in vitro.

The assay was immunoSEQ multiplex PCR, and TCRdb's table has in-frame clones only and misses some. Of approximately 23,000 clones listed, more than 80% are singletons. To note about this clone: Its specificity is not known.

The TCR was taken from a human donor in good health. Sequenced: CD4+ effector T cells (CD127+, CD25-, CD137-, CD154-) from PBMCs; culture status not recorded. The gene calls are TRBV19 and TRBJ1-1, with 10 nucleotides matching TRBD1. CDR3: CASSTGTGVRFGKAFF. The DNA for the CDR3 is TGTGCCAGTAGTACCGGGACAGGGGTCCGCTTTGGAAAAGCTTTCTTT.